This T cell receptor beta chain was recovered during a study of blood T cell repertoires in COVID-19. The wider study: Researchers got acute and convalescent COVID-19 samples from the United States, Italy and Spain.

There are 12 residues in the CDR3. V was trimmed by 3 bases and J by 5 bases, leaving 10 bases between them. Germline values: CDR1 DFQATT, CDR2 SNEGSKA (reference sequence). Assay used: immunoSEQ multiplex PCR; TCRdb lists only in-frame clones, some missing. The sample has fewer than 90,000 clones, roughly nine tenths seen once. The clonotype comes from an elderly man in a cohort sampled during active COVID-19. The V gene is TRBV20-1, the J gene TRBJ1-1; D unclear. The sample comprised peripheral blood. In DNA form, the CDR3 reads TGCAGTGCTAGTACAGAGACGACTGAAGCTTTCTTT. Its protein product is CSASTETTEAFF.